This T cell receptor beta chain derives from a study of T-cell reconstitution after alpha-beta-depleted transplantation in children. Overall study findings and caveats: T-cell counts and diversity were attributed mostly to newly produced T cells one year after transplant. The origin of alpha-beta T cells about two months after transplant was reportedly several hundred expanded graft clones. Recipient T cells and thymic progenitors that survived were the source of the high TCRbeta diversity seen at day 60 in some patients.

A TCRbeta library incorporating unique molecular identifiers was prepared. TCRdb re-called the PCR reads with MiXCR, one entry per CDR3 protein. Of about 300,000 distinct CDR3 sequences listed, about 9.5% were seen once; the top ten hold less than 9%. The CDR3 runs to 13 residues. CDR1 KGHSH and CDR2 LQKENI come from the germline V gene. With regard to this clonotype: Antigen unknown. The germline gene is not matched at one end of the junction; a read error may be the cause.

This clonotype was obtained from a boy less than two years old with acute myeloid leukemia, due to receive a stem cell transplant. The chain has TRBV18 and TRBJ2-7; perhaps D is TRBD1 or TRBD2 (6 bases each). This sample comprised PBMCs, obtained before TCRalphabeta/CD19-depleted stem cell transplant. The CDR3 region has the DNA TGTGCCGGCTCCCCCGGGGGCGGCTACGAGCAGTACTTC. Amino acids: CAGSPGGGYEQYF.